These 15 T cell receptor beta chains were sequenced from one sample in a study of blood T cell repertoires in COVID-19. Produced via immunoSEQ multiplex PCR; TCRdb's table is partial and in-frame only. In the table there are 230,000 or so clones, less than 90% of which are singletons. The source material was peripheral blood. These TCRs come from a man aged 25 to 40 with active or convalescent COVID-19.

The table lists this clone with a few counts. The J gene is TRBJ1-1, the V gene TRBV27; D is unclear. V was clipped by 3 bases and J by 3 bases, with 17 bases between them. The CDR3 contains 16 residues. Germline lookup yields CDR1 MNHEY and CDR2 SMNVEV (reference sequence). The CDR3 loop is CASSLAGSGVDTEAFF. The CDR3 coding sequence is TGTGCCAGCAGTTTGGCGGGGTCGGGCGTGGACACTGAAGCTTTCTTT.

The chain's CDR3 is CASSPASGEYEQYF. The CDR3 nucleotides read TGTGCCAGCTCTCCAGCTAGCGGGGAGTACGAGCAGTACTTC. This chain joins TRBV18 and TRBJ2-7; 9 bases match TRBD2. The CDR3 loop spans 14 amino acids. The germline V gene encodes CDR1 KGHSH and CDR2 LQKENI. The J segment lost 4 bases and the V segment lost 6 bases, leaving 7 bases of the junction unmatched.

There are a few counts of this clone. This rearrangement joins TRBV11-2 to TRBJ1-5, with TRBD1 identical over 8 bases. Germline CDR1 and CDR2: SGHAT and FQNNGV. V was pared by 1 base and J by 7 bases, with 6 bases of the junction left unmatched. The CDR3 is made up of 15 amino acids. DNA of the CDR3: TGTGCCAGCAGCTTAGGAACGACAGGGGACCAGCCCCAGCATTTT. This encodes CASSLGTTGDQPQHF. Combining the CDR3 with reference TRBV11-2 and TRBJ1-5 gives the whole variable domain EAGVAQSPRYKIIEKRQSVAFWCNPISGHATLYWYQQILGQGPKLLIQFQNNGVVDDSQLPKDRFSAERLKGVDSTLKIQPAKLEDSAVYLCASSLGTTGDQPQHFGDGTRLSIL.

V and J are TRBV4-3 and TRBJ2-1, with TRBD1 identical over 9 bases. The junction had 3 bases not matched to a gene; V was cut back by 4 bases and J by 2 bases. Looked up from germline, CDR1 is LGHNA and CDR2 is YSLEER. This CDR3 has 15 amino acids. The DNA for the CDR3 is TGCGCCAGCAGCCTTGACAGGGGGACCTACAATGAGCAGTTCTTC. Amino acid sequence: CASSLDRGTYNEQFF.

This rearrangement joins TRBV28 to TRBJ1-5; tentatively, D is TRBD1 (5 bases). Germline loops: CDR1 MDHEN, CDR2 SYDVKM. Trimming removed 4 bases at V and 6 bases at J, with 13 bases between. CDR3 length: 14 amino acids. CDR3 protein: CASSSPGGGQPQHF. The CDR3 DNA reads as TGTGCCAGCAGTTCCCCGGGGGGTGGTCAGCCCCAGCATTTT.

The V call is TRBV4-2, the J call TRBJ1-4; 8 bases align to TRBD1. Germline lookup yields CDR1 LGHNA and CDR2 YNFKEQ. Trimming at V came to 7 bases and at J to 3 bases, leaving 13 bases not matched to a gene. The CDR3 covers 17 residues. CDR3 in DNA: TGTGCCAGCACCCCTAGGGGCCAGGGGGCACCTAATGAAAAACTGTTTTTT. It translates to CASTPRGQGAPNEKLFF.

This clone has more than one count but fewer than ten. The CDR3 bases are TGTGCCAGCAGCCGGGGGAGGACGGAGATGAACACTGAAGCTTTCTTT. Residues: CASSRGRTEMNTEAFF. The chain carries TRBV11-3 and TRBJ1-1; a weak D match, TRBD1 (5 bases). Germline V gene sequence: CDR1 SGHNT, CDR2 YENEEA. The germline V and J ends were trimmed by 5 bases and 0 bases, with 16 bases remaining between them. The CDR3 covers 16 residues. The whole variable domain, remainder taken from reference TRBV11-3 and TRBJ1-1, is EAGVVQSPRYKIIEKKQPVAFWCNPISGHNTLYWYLQNLGQGPELLIRYENEEAVDDSQLPKDRFSAERLKGVDSTLKIQPAELGDSAVYLCASSRGRTEMNTEAFFGQGTRLTVV.

This chain's CDR3 is CASSLVTNYGYTF. The CDR3 DNA follows: TGCGCCAGCAGCTTGGTTACTAACTATGGCTACACCTTC. V usage is TRBV5-1 and J usage is TRBJ1-2; no clear D gene. This CDR3 has 13 amino acids. Germline V gives CDR1 SGHRS, CDR2 YFSETQ. Trimming stripped 0 bases from V and 0 bases from J, with 3 bases between. The variable domain in full, with the rest retrieved from reference TRBV5-1 and TRBJ1-2, is KAGVTQTPRYLIKTRGQQVTLSCSPISGHRSVSWYQQTPGQGLQFLFEYFSETQRNKGNFPGRFSGRQFSNSRSEMNVSTLELGDSALYLCASSLVTNYGYTFGSGTRLTVV.

The chain uses TRBV3-1 (or the pseudogene TRBV3-2) and TRBJ1-1; no firm D call. Per the germline V gene, CDR1 is LGHDT and CDR2 is YNNKEL (reference sequence). This CDR3 contains 14 residues. Trimming shortened V by 1 base and J by 3 bases, and 9 bases separated the two germline ends. As DNA, the CDR3 is TGTGCCAGCAGCCAAGTTGGGCAGGACACTGAAGCTTTCTTT. Translating gives CASSQVGQDTEAFF.

The V gene is TRBV7-3, the J gene TRBJ2-7; no definite D call. CDR1 and CDR2 (germline): SGHTA, FQGTGA. V gave up 5 bases and J gave up 3 bases, with 5 bases separating them. There are 11 residues in the CDR3. The CDR3 here is CASSPLYEQYF. CDR3 DNA: TGTGCCAGCAGCCCTCTCTACGAGCAGTACTTC.

This chain connects TRBV5-8 to TRBJ2-7, with 12 bases aligning to TRBD2. Germline assignment: CDR1 SGHTS and CDR2 YDEGEE. CDR3 length equals 15 residues. V shed 5 bases and J 6 bases; nucleotides not matched to a gene: 9. The CDR3 DNA is TGTGCCAGCAGGGGGCTACGACTAGCGGGAGTCGAGCAGTACTTC. It is translated as CASRGLRLAGVEQYF.

The rearrangement links TRBV19 to TRBJ2-3; TRBD2 aligns across 9 bases. The CDR3 is made up of 16 amino acids. CDR1 LNHDA and CDR2 SQIVND come from the germline V gene (reference sequence). V was clipped by 0 bases and J by 10 bases; unmatched bases: 11. CDR3 residues: CASSIDGSGGLLAQYF. CDR3 coding DNA: TGTGCCAGTAGTATAGACGGGAGCGGGGGGCTCCTTGCGCAGTATTTT.

The chain employs TRBV27 and TRBJ2-2, with no clear D. The CDR3 sequence is 14 residues long. Looked up from germline, CDR1 is MNHEY and CDR2 is SMNVEV (reference sequence). With 3 bases removed from V and 1 base from J, the gap between germline ends came to 6 bases. CDR3 DNA sequence: TGTGCCAGCAGTTTCTATCTGAACACCGGGGAGCTGTTTTTT. Amino acids: CASSFYLNTGELFF.

This clone was counted a few times. The genes are TRBV5-1 and TRBJ2-1; 7 positions agree with TRBD2. The CDR3 contains 11 residues. The germline gives CDR1 SGHRS, CDR2 YFSETQ. Trimming at V came to 4 bases and at J to 10 bases, leaving 2 bases not matched to a gene. In nucleotides, the CDR3 is TGCGCCAGCAGCCAGACTAGCGAGCAGTTCTTC. Translating gives CASSQTSEQFF.

This clone was observed a handful of times. The chain has TRBV11-3 and TRBJ2-1, with 16 bases matching TRBD2. V lost 1 base, J lost 10 bases, and 4 bases stayed unmatched. CDR3 length equals 16 residues. Germline values: CDR1 SGHNT, CDR2 YENEEA. In DNA, the CDR3 is TGTGCCAGCAGCTTAGGCGCGGGACTAGCGGGAGGGGAGCAGTTCTTC. This gives the protein CASSLGAGLAGGEQFF.